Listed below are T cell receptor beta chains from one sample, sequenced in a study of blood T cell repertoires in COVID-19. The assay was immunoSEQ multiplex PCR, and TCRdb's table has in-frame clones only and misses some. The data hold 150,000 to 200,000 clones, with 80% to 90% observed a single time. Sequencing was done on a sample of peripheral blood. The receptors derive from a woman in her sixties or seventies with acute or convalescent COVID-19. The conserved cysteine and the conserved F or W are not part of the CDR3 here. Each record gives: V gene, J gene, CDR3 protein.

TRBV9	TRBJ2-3	ASSVGDRHTDTQY
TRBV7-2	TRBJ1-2	ASSLVVRDRGRINYGYT
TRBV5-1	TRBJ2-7	ASSPGHGSYEQY
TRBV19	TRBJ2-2	ASSMGTSTGELF
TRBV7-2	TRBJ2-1	ASSLGGGGSPYNEQF
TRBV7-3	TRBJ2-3	ASSFRRSGTDTQY
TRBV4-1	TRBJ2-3	ASSQQTDTQY
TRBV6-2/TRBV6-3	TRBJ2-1	ASSYINEQF
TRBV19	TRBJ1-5	ASGQGFWVNQPQH
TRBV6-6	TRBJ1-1	ASSNRDRGLPEAF
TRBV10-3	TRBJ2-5	AISASGGIPRETQY
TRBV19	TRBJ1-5	ASSIQGDRRNQPQH
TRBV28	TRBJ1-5	ASSWSGVVQPQH